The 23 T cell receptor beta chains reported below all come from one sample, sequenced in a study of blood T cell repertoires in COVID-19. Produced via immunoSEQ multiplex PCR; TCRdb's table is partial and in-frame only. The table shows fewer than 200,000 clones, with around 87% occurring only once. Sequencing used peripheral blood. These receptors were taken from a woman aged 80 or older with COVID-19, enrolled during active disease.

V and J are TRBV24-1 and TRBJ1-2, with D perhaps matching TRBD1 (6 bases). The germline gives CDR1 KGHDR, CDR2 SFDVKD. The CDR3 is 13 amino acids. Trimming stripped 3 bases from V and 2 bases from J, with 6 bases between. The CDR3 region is CATSDTGNYGYTF. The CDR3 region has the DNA TGTGCCACCAGTGATACAGGGAACTATGGCTACACCTTC.

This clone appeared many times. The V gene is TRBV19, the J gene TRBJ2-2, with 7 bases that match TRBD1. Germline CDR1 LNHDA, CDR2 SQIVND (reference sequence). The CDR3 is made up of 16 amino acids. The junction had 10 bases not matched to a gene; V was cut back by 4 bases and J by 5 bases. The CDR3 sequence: CASSTATGLGTGELFF. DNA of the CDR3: TGTGCCAGTAGTACCGCGACAGGGTTGGGGACCGGGGAGCTGTTTTTT.

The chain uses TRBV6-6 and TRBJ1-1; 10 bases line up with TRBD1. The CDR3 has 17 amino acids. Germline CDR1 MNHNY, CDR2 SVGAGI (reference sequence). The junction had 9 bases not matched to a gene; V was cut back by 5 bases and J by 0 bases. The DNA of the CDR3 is TGTGCCAGCAGTCAGGGACAGGGGCGGGTCATGAACACTGAAGCTTTCTTT. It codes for CASSQGQGRVMNTEAFF.

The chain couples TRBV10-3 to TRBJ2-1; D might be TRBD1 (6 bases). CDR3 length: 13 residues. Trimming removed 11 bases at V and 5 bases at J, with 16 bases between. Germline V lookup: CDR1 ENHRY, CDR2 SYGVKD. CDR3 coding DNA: TGTGCCTCAACCAGGGGATCCCACAATGAGCAGTTCTTC. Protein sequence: CASTRGSHNEQFF.

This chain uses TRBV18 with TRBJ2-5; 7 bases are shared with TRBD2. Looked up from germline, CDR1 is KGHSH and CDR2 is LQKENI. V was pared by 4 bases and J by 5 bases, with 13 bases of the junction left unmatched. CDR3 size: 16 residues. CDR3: CASSRFSGLNSETQYF. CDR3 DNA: TGTGCCAGCTCACGGTTTTCGGGACTAAATTCGGAGACCCAGTACTTC.

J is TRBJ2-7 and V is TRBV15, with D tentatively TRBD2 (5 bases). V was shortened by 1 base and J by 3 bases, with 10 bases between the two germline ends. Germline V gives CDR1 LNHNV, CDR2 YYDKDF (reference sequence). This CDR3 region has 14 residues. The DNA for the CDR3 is TGTGCCACCAGCAGAGGGACTCTTAACTACGAGCAGTACTTC. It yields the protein CATSRGTLNYEQYF.

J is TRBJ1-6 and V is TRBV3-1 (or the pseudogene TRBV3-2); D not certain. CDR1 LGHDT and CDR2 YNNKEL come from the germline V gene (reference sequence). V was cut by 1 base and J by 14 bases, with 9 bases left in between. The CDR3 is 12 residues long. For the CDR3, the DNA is TGTGCCAGCAGCCAAGGCATCAACTCCCTCCACTTT. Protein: CASSQGINSLHF.

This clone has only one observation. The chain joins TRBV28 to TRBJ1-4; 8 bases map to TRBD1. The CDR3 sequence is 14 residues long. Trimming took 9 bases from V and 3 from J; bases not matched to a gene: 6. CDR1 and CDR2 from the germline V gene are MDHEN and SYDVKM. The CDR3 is CASETGGANEKLFF. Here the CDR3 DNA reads TGTGCCAGTGAAACAGGGGGAGCTAATGAAAAACTGTTTTTT.

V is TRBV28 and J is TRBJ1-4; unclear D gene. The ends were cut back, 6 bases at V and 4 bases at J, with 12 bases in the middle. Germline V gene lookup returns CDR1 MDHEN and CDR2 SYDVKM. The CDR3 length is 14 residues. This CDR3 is CASRAGALNEKLFF. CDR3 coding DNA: TGTGCCAGCAGGGCAGGCGCACTTAATGAAAAACTGTTTTTT. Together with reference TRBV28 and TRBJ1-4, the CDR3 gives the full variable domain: DVKVTQSSRYLVKRTGEKVFLECVQDMDHENMFWYRQDPGLGLRLIYFSYDVKMKEKGDIPEGYSVSREKKERFSLILESASTNQTSMYLCASRAGALNEKLFFGSGTQLSVL.

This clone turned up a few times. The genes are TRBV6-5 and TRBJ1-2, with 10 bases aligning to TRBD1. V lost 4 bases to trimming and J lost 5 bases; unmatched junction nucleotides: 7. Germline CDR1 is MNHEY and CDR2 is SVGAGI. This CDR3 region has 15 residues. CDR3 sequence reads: CASSFTGTGVYGYTF. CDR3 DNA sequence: TGTGCCAGCAGTTTTACCGGGACAGGGGTATATGGCTACACCTTC.

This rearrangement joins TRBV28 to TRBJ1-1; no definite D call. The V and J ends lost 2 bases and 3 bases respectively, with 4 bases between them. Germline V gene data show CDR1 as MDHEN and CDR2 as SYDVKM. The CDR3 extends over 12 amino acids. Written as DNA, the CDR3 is TGTGCCAGCAGTTTACTCTACACTGAAGCTTTCTTT. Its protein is CASSLLYTEAFF.

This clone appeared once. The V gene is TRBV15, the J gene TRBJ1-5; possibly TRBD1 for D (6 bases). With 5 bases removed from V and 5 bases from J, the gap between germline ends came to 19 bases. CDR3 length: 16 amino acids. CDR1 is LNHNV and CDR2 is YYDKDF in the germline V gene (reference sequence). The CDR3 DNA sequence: TGTGCCACCAGCGGCATCGGACAGTACCTCCATCAGCCCCAGCATTTT. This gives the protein CATSGIGQYLHQPQHF. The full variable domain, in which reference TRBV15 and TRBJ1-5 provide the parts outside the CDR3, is DAMVIQNPRYQVTQFGKPVTLSCSQTLNHNVMYWYQQKSSQAPKLLFHYYDKDFNNEADTPDNFQSRRPNTSFCFLDIRSPGLGDTAMYLCATSGIGQYLHQPQHFGDGTRLSIL.

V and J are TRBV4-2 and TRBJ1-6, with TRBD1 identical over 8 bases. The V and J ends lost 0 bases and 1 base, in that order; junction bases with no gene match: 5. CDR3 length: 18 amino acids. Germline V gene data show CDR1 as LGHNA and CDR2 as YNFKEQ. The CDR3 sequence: CASSQEVQGASYNSPLHF. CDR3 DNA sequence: TGTGCCAGCAGCCAAGAAGTCCAGGGGGCTTCCTATAATTCACCCCTCCACTTT.

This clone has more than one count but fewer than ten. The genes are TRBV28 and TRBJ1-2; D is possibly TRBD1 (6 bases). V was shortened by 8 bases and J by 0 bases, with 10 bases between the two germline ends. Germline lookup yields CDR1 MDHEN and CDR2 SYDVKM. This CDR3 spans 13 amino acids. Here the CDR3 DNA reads TGTGCCAGCCGACAGGTTCCTAACTATGGCTACACCTTC. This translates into CASRQVPNYGYTF.

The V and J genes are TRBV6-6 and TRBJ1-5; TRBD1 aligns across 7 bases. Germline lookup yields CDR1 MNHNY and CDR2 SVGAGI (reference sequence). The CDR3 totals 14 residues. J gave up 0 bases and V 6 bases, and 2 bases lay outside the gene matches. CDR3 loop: CASSPGGSNQPQHF. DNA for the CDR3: TGTGCCAGCAGCCCAGGGGGTAGCAATCAGCCCCAGCATTTT.

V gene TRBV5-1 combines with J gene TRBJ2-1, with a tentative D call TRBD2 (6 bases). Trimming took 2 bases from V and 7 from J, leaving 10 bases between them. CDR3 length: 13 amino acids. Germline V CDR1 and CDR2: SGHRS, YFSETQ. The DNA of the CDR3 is TGCGCCAGCAGCTTCCGGGACTTTAATGAGCAGTTCTTC. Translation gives CASSFRDFNEQFF.

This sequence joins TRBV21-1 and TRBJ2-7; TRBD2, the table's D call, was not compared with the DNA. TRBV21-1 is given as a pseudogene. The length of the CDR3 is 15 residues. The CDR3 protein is CASSKPREVSYEQYF. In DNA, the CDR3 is TGTGCCAGCAGCAAACCGCGGGAGGTCTCCTACGAGCAGTACTTC.

In DNA, the CDR3 is TGTGCCAGCAGTTCCGTCGGGGGACTGTTTTTT. Its protein product is CASSSVGGLFF. V is TRBV12-3 or TRBV12-4 and J is TRBJ1-4, with D perhaps matching TRBD1 (5 bases). Trimming removed 4 bases at V and 13 bases at J, with 10 bases between. The CDR3 totals 11 residues.

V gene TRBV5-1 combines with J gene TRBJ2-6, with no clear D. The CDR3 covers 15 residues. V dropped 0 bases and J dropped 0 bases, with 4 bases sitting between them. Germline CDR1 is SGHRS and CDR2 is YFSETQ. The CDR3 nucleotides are TGCGCCAGCAGCTTGGCTTTCTCTGGGGCCAACGTCCTGACTTTC. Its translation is CASSLAFSGANVLTF.

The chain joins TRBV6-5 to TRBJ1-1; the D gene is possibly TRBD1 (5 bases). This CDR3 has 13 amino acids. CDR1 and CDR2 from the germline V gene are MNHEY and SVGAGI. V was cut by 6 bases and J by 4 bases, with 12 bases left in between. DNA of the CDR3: TGTGCCAGCAGCATGACAGCCGTCACTGAAGCTTTCTTT. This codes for CASSMTAVTEAFF.

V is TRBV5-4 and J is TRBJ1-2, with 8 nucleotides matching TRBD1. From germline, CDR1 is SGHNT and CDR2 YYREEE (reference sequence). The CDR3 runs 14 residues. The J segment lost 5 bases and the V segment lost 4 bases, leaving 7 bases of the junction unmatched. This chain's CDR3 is CASSPGQGEYGYTF. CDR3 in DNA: TGTGCCAGCAGCCCCGGACAGGGAGAGTATGGCTACACCTTC.

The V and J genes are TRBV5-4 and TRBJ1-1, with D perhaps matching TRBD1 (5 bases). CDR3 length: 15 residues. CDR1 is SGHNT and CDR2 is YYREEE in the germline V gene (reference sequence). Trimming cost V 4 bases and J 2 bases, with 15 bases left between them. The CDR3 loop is CASSLGGLRNTEAFF. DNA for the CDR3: TGTGCCAGCAGCCTCGGGGGGTTGAGAAACACTGAAGCTTTCTTT.

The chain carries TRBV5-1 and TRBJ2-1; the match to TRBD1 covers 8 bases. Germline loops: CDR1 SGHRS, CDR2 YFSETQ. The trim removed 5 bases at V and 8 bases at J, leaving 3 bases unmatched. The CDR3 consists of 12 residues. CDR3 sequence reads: CASRQGDHEQFF. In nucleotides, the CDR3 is TGCGCCAGCAGACAGGGGGACCATGAGCAGTTCTTC.